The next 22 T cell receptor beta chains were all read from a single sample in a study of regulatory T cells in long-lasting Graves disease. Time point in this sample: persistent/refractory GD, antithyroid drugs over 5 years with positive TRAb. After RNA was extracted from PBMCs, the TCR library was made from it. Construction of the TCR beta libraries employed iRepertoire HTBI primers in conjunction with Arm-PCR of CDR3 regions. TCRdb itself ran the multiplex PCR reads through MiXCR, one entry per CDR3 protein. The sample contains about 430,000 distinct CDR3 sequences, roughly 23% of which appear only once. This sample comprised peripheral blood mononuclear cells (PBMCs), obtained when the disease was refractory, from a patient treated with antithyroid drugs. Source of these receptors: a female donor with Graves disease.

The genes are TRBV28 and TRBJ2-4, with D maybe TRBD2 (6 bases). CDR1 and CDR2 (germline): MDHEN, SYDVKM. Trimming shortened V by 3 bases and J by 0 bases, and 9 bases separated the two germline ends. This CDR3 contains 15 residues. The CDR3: CASSFPGLAKNIQYF. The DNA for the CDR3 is TGTGCCAGCAGTTTCCCGGGACTAGCCAAAAACATTCAGTACTTC.

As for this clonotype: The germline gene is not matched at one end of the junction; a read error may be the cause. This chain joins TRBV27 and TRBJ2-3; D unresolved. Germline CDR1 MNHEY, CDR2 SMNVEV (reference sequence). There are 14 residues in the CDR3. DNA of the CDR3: TGTGTCAGCAGTGGGATGGGCGGCACAGATACGCAGTATTTT. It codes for CVSSGMGGTDTQYF.

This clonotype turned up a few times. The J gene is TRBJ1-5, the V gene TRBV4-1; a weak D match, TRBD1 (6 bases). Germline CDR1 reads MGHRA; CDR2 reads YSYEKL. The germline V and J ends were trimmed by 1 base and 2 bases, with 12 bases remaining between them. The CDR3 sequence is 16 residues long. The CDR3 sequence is CASSQATGMGNQPQHF. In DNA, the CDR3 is TGCGCCAGCAGCCAAGCCACAGGGATGGGCAATCAGCCCCAGCATTTT.

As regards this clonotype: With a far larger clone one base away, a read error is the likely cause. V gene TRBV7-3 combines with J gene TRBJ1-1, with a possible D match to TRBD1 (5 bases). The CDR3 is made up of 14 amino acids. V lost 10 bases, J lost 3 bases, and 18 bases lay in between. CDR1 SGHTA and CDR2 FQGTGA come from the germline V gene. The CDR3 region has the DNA TGTGCCACCTGGGACTGGGCGGAGGACACTGAAGCTTTCTTT. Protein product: CATWDWAEDTEAFF.

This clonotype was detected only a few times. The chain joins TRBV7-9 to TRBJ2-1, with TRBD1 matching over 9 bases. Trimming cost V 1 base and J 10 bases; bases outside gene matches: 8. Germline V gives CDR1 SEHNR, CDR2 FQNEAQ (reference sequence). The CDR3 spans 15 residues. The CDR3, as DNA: TGTGCCAGCAGCTTAGTTAGGGACAGGGTAGCCGAGCAGTTCTTC. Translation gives CASSLVRDRVAEQFF. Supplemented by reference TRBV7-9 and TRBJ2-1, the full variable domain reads DTGVSQNPRHKITKRGQNVTFRCDPISEHNRLYWYRQTLGQGPEFLTYFQNEAQLEKSRLLSDRFSAERPKGSFSTLEIQRTEQGDSAMYLCASSLVRDRVAEQFFGPGTRLTVL.

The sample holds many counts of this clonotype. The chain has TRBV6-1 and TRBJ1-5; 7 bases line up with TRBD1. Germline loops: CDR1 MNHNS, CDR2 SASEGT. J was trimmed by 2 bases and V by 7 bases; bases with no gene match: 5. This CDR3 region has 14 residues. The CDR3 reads CASNRQGGNQPQHF. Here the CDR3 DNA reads TGTGCCAGCAATCGGCAGGGGGGCAATCAGCCCCAGCATTTT.

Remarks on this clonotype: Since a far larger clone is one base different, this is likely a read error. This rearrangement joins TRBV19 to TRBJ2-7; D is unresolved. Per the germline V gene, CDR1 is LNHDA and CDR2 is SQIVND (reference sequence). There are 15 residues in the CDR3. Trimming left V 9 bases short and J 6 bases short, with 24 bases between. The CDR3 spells CASSFGQAETCEQYF. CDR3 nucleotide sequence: TGTGCCAGCAGTTTCGGCCAGGCGGAAACCTGCGAGCAGTACTTC. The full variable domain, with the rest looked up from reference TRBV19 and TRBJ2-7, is DGGITQSPKYLFRKEGQNVTLSCEQNLNHDAMYWYRQDPGQGLRLIYYSQIVNDFQKGDIAEGYSVSREKKESFPLTVTSAQKNPTAFYLCASSFGQAETCEQYFGPGTRLTVT.

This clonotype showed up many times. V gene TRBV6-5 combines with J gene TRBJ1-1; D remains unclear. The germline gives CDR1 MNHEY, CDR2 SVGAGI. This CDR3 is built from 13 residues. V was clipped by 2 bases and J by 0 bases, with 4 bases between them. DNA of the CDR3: TGTGCCAGCAGTTACGCCATGAACACTGAAGCTTTCTTT. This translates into CASSYAMNTEAFF.

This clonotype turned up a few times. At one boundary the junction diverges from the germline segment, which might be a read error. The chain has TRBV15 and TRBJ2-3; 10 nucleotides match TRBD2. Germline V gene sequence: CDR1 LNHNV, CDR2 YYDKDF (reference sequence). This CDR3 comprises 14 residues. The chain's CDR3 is CATKKREGTDTQYF. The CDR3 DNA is TGTGCCACAAAAAAGCGGGAGGGCACGGATACGCAGTATTTT.

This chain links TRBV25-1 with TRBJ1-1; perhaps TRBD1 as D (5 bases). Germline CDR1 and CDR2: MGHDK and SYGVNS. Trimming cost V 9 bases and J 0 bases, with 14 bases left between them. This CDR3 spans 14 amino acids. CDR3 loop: CASQPGRMNTEAFF. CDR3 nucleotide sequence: TGTGCCAGTCAACCGGGACGGATGAACACTGAAGCTTTCTTT.

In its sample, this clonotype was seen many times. The CDR3 region has the DNA TGTGCCAGCAGTGAAGCGCAACTGATTTATGGCTACACCTTC. It specifies CASSEAQLIYGYTF. The chain recombines TRBV2 with TRBJ1-2; D gene uncertain. In germline, CDR1 is SNHLY, CDR2 FYNNEI. V lost 0 bases, J lost 5 bases, and 10 bases lay in between. The CDR3 totals 14 residues.

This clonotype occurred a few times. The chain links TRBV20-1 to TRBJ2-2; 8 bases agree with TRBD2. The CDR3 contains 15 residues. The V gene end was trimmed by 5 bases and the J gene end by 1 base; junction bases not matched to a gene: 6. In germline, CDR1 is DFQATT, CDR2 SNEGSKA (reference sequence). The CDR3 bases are TGCAGTGCTCTGCGAGCGGGAGAGAACACCGGGGAGCTGTTTTTT. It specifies CSALRAGENTGELFF.

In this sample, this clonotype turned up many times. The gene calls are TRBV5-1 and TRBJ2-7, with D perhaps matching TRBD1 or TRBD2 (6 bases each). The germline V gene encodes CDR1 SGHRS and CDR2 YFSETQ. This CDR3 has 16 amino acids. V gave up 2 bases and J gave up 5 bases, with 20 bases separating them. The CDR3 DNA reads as TGCGCCAGCAGCTTCACGCCTCGGGGGCTATTGGACGAGCAGTACTTC. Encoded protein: CASSFTPRGLLDEQYF.

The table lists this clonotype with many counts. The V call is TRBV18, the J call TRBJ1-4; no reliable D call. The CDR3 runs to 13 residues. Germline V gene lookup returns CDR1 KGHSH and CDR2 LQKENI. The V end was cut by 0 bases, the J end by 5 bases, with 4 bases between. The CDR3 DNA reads TGTGCCAGCTCACCACCCAGCAATGAAAAACTGTTTTTT. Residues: CASSPPSNEKLFF. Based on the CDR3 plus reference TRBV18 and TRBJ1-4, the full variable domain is NAGVMQNPRHLVRRRGQEARLRCSPMKGHSHVYWYRQLPEEGLKFMVYLQKENIIDESGMPKERFSAEFPKEGPSILRIQQVVRGDSAAYFCASSPPSNEKLFFGSGTQLSVL.

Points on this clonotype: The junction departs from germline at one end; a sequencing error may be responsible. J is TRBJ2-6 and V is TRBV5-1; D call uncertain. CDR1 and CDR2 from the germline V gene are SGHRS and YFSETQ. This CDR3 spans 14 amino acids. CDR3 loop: CASSVGIGANVLTF. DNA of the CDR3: TGTGCCAGCAGCGTTGGTATTGGGGCCAACGTCCTGACTTTC. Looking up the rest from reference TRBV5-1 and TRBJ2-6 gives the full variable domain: KAGVTQTPRYLIKTRGQQVTLSCSPISGHRSVSWYQQTPGQGLQFLFEYFSETQRNKGNFPGRFSGRQFSNSRSEMNVSTLELGDSALYLCASSVGIGANVLTFGAGSRLTVL.

The DNA of the CDR3 is TGCGCCAGCAGCCAAGATGGGGACAGGGTGGTAAACACTGAAGCTTTCTTT. Protein sequence: CASSQDGDRVVNTEAFF. The chain recombines TRBV4-1 with TRBJ1-1; 9 bases match TRBD1. Germline CDR1 MGHRA, CDR2 YSYEKL. Losses at the gene ends were 0 bases for V and 2 bases for J; bases not matched to a gene: 7. The CDR3 is 17 amino acids.

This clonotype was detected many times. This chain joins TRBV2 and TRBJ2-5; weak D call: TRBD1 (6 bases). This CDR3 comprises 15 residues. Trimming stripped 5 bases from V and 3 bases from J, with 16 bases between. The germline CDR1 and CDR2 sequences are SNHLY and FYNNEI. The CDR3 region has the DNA TGTGCCAGCAGTAGGCCCGGGACAACAAAAGAGACCCAGTACTTC. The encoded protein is CASSRPGTTKETQYF.

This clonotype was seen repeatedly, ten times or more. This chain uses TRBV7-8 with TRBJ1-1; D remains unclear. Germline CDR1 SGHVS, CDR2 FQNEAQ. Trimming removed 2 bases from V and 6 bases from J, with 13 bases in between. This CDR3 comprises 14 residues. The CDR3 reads CASSLSGKVAEAFF. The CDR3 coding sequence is TGTGCCAGCAGCTTATCGGGGAAGGTCGCTGAAGCTTTCTTT.

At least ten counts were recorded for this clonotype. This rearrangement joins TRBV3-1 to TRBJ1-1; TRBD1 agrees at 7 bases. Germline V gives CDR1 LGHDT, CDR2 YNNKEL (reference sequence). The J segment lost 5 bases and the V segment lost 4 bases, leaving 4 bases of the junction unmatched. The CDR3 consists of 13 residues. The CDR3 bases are TGTGCCAGCAGCCCAGACAGGGATACTGAAGCTTTCTTT. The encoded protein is CASSPDRDTEAFF.

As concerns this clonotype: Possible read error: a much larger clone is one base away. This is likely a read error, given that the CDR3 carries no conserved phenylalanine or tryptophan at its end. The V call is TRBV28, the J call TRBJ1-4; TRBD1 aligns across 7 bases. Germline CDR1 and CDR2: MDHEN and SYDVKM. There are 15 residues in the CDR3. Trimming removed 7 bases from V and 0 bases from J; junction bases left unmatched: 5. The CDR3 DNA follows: TGTGCCAGCAAGTATACAGGGGCAACTAATGAAAAACTGTTTTCT. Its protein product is CASKYTGATNEKLFS.

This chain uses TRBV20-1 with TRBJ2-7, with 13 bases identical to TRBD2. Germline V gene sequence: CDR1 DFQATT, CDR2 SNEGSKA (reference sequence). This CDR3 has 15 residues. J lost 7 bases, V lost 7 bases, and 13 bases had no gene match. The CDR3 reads CSVARKGLAGREQYF. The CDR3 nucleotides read TGCAGTGTCGCCCGGAAGGGACTAGCGGGGCGTGAGCAGTACTTC.

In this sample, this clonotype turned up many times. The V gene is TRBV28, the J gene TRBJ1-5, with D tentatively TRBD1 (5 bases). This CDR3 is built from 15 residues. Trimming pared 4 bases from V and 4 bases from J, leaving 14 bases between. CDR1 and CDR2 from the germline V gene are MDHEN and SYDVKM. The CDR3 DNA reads TGTGCCAGCAGTTCGTACAGGACCTTTAATCAGCCCCAGCATTTT. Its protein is CASSSYRTFNQPQHF.